The rows below give T cell receptor beta chains drawn from one sample of a study of T cell responses to AZD1222 COVID-19 vaccine. Profiling relied on immunoSEQ multiplex PCR, and the TCRdb table lists in-frame clones only, not all of them. The sample yields roughly 80,000 clones, over 80% seen once. This specimen consisted of peripheral blood, obtained on day 0 of MenACWY control vaccination. Receptor source: an adult in good health. Each CDR3 is given with its conserved first and last residue. The order of the fields is D gene, clone size, V gene, J gene, CDR3 DNA, CDR3 protein. D genes are given only for firm matches. A clone size is listed for some rows: how often the clone was seen (once, few, many), or a class if it is expanded.

-	-	TRBV19	TRBJ1-1	TGTGCCAGTTTGTGGGGCGGGAGCACTGAAGCTTTCTTT	CASLWGGSTEAFF
-	-	TRBV5-6	TRBJ2-7	TGTGCCAGCAGCTTGGGCCTCTCCGAGCAGTACTTC	CASSLGLSEQYF
-	-	TRBV1	TRBJ2-3	TGCACCAGCAGCCAATCCATTGGCGTCGAAACAGATACGCAGTATTTT	CTSSQSIGVETDTQYF
-	few	TRBV6-1	TRBJ2-2	TGTGCCAGCAGTGAAATTTCAGGGGCACCCGGGGAGCTGTTTTTT	CASSEISGAPGELFF
-	once	TRBV7-2	TRBJ1-2	TGTGCCAGCAGCCTAGGGACGGAGGACCTCCTATATGGCTACACCTTC	CASSLGTEDLLYGYTF
-	-	TRBV7-9	TRBJ2-3	TGTGCCAGCAGCTTTGTAGTAGCTGTCACAGATACGCAGTATTTT	CASSFVVAVTDTQYF
TRBD1	few	TRBV11-2	TRBJ2-7	TGTGCCAGCAGCTTAAACTCAGGGGACAGCTCCTACGAGCAGTACTTC	CASSLNSGDSSYEQYF
TRBD1	few	TRBV28	TRBJ2-6	TGTGCCAGCAGTTTCAAGGGGGCCCTCTCTGGGGCCAACGTCCTGACTTTC	CASSFKGALSGANVLTF
-	once	TRBV6-5	TRBJ2-7	TGTGCCAGCAGTATACAGGGCCCCTACGAGCAGTACTTC	CASSIQGPYEQYF
TRBD1	-	TRBV2	TRBJ1-2	TGTGCCAGCGGACAGGAGACCTATGGCTACACCTTC	CASGQETYGYTF
-	-	TRBV2	TRBJ1-5	TGTGCCAGCAGTAGGGGAACGGATCAGCCCCAGCATTTT	CASSRGTDQPQHF
-	-	TRBV18	TRBJ1-3	TGTGCCAGCTCACCCGCCGAAAACACCATATATTTT	CASSPAENTIYF
-	-	TRBV9	TRBJ2-1	TGTGCCAGCAGCACCACCCCCCGGAATGAGCAGTTCTTC	CASSTTPRNEQFF
-	-	TRBV18	TRBJ1-1	TGTGCCAGCTCACCAGGGCCGAACACTGAAGCTTTCTTT	CASSPGPNTEAFF
-	-	TRBV19	TRBJ1-2	TGTGCCAGTAGTGACGGACAGCTTGAGGGTGGCTACACCTTC	CASSDGQLEGGYTF
-	-	TRBV11-2	TRBJ2-3	TGTGCCAGCCGCGGGCCGAGCACAGATACGCAGTATTTT	CASRGPSTDTQYF
TRBD1	few	TRBV6-1	TRBJ1-6	TGTGCCAGCAGTGAAGGACAGGGGAATTCACCCCTCCACTTT	CASSEGQGNSPLHF
-	once	TRBV24-1	TRBJ1-5	TGTGCCACCAGTGATCCCGGGGGACATCAGCCCCAGCATTTT	CATSDPGGHQPQHF
-	once	TRBV3-1/TRBV3-2	TRBJ2-7	TGTGCCAGCAGCCAAGAAAGGGCGCACGAGCAGTACTTC	CASSQERAHEQYF
-	-	TRBV21-1	TRBJ1-1	TGTGCCAGCAGCAATGGGGGGACAGGGGGCTCCATCTGCGAAGCTTTCTTT	CASSNGGTGGSICEAFF
-	-	TRBV12-3/TRBV12-4	TRBJ2-1	TGTGCCAGCAGTTATGGCAATGAGCAGTTCTTC	CASSYGNEQFF
TRBD2	once	TRBV6-2/TRBV6-3	TRBJ2-5	TGTGCCAGCAGTTCCTACTCAGCGGGGATACAAGAGACCCAGTACTTC	CASSSYSAGIQETQYF
-	-	TRBV3-1/TRBV3-2	TRBJ1-6	TGTGCCAGCAGCCAAGAATGGGGGCCACCCCTCCACTTT	CASSQEWGPPLHF
TRBD1	-	TRBV6-4	TRBJ2-2	TGTGCCAGCGGAGACAGGGGGCTAAGCGGGGAGCTGTTTTTT	CASGDRGLSGELFF
-	-	TRBV20-1	TRBJ1-1	TGCAGTGCTAGGTTGGGCCTTGAAGCTTTCTTT	CSARLGLEAFF
TRBD2	-	TRBV10-1	TRBJ2-7	TGCGCCAGCAGAAGCGGACTAGCGCCCCCACCGGAGCAGTACTTC	CASRSGLAPPPEQYF
-	-	TRBV7-2	TRBJ2-7	TGTGCCAGCAGCTTAGCTAAGGGTCTCCACGAGCAGTACTTC	CASSLAKGLHEQYF
-	-	TRBV12-3/TRBV12-4	TRBJ2-7	TGTGCCAGCAGTCTCGGATCCTACGAGCAGTACTTC	CASSLGSYEQYF
TRBD1	-	TRBV27	TRBJ1-1	TGTGCCAGCAGTTTAACCACAGGGGCGGTCGCTGAAGCTTTCTTT	CASSLTTGAVAEAFF
-	-	TRBV11-3	TRBJ2-1	TGTGCCAGCAGCTTAGATGCTGGAGGTGCCTTTAGTGAGCAGTTCTTC	CASSLDAGGAFSEQFF
-	-	TRBV18	TRBJ1-3	TGTGCCAGCTCACCACGGGACGCACGCTCTGGAAACACCATATATTTT	CASSPRDARSGNTIYF
TRBD2	-	TRBV29-1	TRBJ2-5	TGCAGCGTTGGAAGTACAAGCGGGGGCGCAGAGACCCAGTACTTC	CSVGSTSGGAETQYF
TRBD1	-	TRBV4-3	TRBJ1-6	TGCGCCAGCAGCCAAGATTGGACAGGCCGTAATTCACCCCTCCACTTT	CASSQDWTGRNSPLHF